Below are 9 T cell receptor beta chains sequenced from a single sample in a study of T-cell memory formation after mild COVID-19. TCRdb processed the 5' RACE reads anew with MiXCR; each CDR3 protein has one entry. This table has 550,000 to 600,000 distinct CDR3 sequences, about 20% appearing once. Specimen: PBMCs or a T cell subset sorted from them (not recorded which). The receptors were gathered from an adult woman who had mild COVID-19 (a few samples of this study predate the infection). Cell type and time point are not known.

The chain combines TRBV29-1 with TRBJ2-7; D tentatively fits TRBD1 or TRBD2 (5 bases each). V lost 3 bases and J 6 bases, leaving 12 bases between the germline ends. Germline-derived CDR1 and CDR2 are SQVTM and ANQGSEA. The CDR3 has 12 amino acids. CDR3 sequence reads: CSVELGVGEQYF. For the CDR3, the DNA is TGCAGCGTTGAGTTGGGGGTAGGCGAGCAGTACTTC.

This clonotype has ten or more counts. The V and J genes are TRBV11-1 and TRBJ2-1; TRBD2 agrees at 13 bases. The CDR3 is 18 residues long. V was pared by 6 bases and J by 9 bases, with 17 bases of the junction left unmatched. In germline, CDR1 is SGHAT, CDR2 FQDESV (reference sequence). The DNA of the CDR3 is TGTGCCAGCAGTTCTTACCGACTAGCGGGGGGCCTTAGAAGTGAGCAGTTCTTC. Protein: CASSSYRLAGGLRSEQFF.

This clonotype came up a few times. The chain combines TRBV6-5 with TRBJ2-5; the D gene could be TRBD1 or TRBD2 (6 bases each). From germline, CDR1 is MNHEY and CDR2 SVGAGI. CDR3 length: 14 residues. V lost 5 bases to trimming and J lost 1 base, with 11 bases between them. CDR3 sequence: CASSRGTLQETQYF. In DNA, the CDR3 is TGTGCCAGCAGTCGGGGGACACTCCAAGAGACCCAGTACTTC.

The V call is TRBV12-3 or TRBV12-4, the J call TRBJ1-1; tentative D call: TRBD1 (6 bases). Trimming removed 8 bases at V and 11 bases at J, with 15 bases between. This CDR3 spans 11 amino acids. The CDR3 coding sequence is TGTGCCAGCGCCAGAGGGGGAACGGCTTTCTTT. Encoded protein: CASARGGTAFF.

This chain connects TRBV20-1 to TRBJ2-1, with TRBD2 identical over 14 bases. CDR3 length: 17 amino acids. CDR1 and CDR2 from the germline V gene are DFQATT and SNEGSKA (reference sequence). The trim removed 4 bases at V and 0 bases at J, leaving 5 bases unmatched. The CDR3 is CSATGLAGGHSYNEQFF. The CDR3 region has the DNA TGCAGTGCTACTGGACTAGCGGGGGGTCACTCCTACAATGAGCAGTTCTTC.

The chain carries TRBV4-2 and TRBJ1-2, with D hard to call. The CDR3 is made up of 11 amino acids. The germline V gene encodes CDR1 LGHNA and CDR2 YNFKEQ. The V end lost 1 base, the J end lost 8 bases, and 5 bases lay between the germline ends. CDR3 DNA sequence: TGTGCCAGCAGCCAAGTAACAGGCTACACCTTC. This encodes CASSQVTGYTF.

The chain combines TRBV7-2 with TRBJ1-6; unclear D gene. V lost 0 bases and J lost 10, with 7 bases in between. Germline loops: CDR1 SGHTA, CDR2 FQGNSA. The CDR3 is made up of 13 amino acids. The CDR3, as DNA: TGTGCCAGCAGCTTAGCGGATGTCTCACCCCTCCACTTT. It encodes CASSLADVSPLHF.

The rearrangement links TRBV20-1 to TRBJ1-6, with D possibly being TRBD1 (5 bases). Germline CDR1 DFQATT, CDR2 SNEGSKA (reference sequence). The CDR3 covers 15 residues. The V end was cut by 6 bases, the J end by 7 bases, with 19 bases between. The CDR3 sequence is CSAAAGTDSNSPLHF. In nucleotides, the CDR3 is TGCAGTGCCGCAGCCGGGACGGACTCAAATTCACCCCTCCACTTT.

Only a few counts were recorded for this clonotype. J is TRBJ2-2 and V is TRBV30, with D uncertain. Trimming left V 0 bases short and J 4 bases short, with 6 bases between. The germline V gene has CDR1 GTSNPN and CDR2 SVGIG (reference sequence). The CDR3 runs to 13 residues. CDR3: CAWSVHGTGELFF. For the CDR3, the DNA is TGTGCCTGGAGTGTACACGGCACCGGGGAGCTGTTTTTT.